This T cell receptor beta chain originates from a study of OX40 agonist ivuxolimab in advanced cancers. As for the study more broadly: The costimulatory receptor OX40 (CD134) was targeted by ivuxolimab, a fully human IgG2 agonistic monoclonal antibody. A male proportion of 75% to 85% and a mean age of about 60 years, ranging from 23 to 79, were recorded for the dose-escalation cohort. Among the approximately 50 dose-escalation patients, around 20 had hepatocellular carcinoma, 15 melanoma, 9 renal cell carcinoma and 9 head and neck cancer. Intravenous ivuxolimab was administered to patients every 2 weeks at six dose levels: 0.01, 0.1, 0.3, 1.5, 3 and 10 mg/kg. Patients were allowed to have had prior anti-PD-1, anti-PD-L1 or anti-CTLA-4 therapy, and around 40% of the dose-escalation patients had previously received checkpoint inhibitors. The paper covers the monotherapy dose-escalation part of the phase I ivuxolimab trial, which included N of about 50 patients. Partial responses occurred in three dose-escalation patients: two with cutaneous melanoma and one with hepatocellular carcinoma. Peripheral TCRbeta sequencing was intended to test whether TCR sequence diversity was altered and clonal T-cell expansion was caused by ivuxolimab.

The cysteine opens and the phenylalanine closes a CDR3 of 14 amino acids. Only the CDR3 region is kept as DNA, spanning 42 bases read in frame from base 1. V and J are truncated by 6 bases and 5 bases respectively, leaving an intervening sequence of 16 bases. The germline V gene (reference sequence) specifies LNHDA as CDR1 and SQIVND as CDR2. Genomic DNA was extracted from sorted cells for sequencing of the TCRbeta CDR3 region. The immunoSEQ Assay was used to sequence the TCRbeta CDR3 regions. Sourced from immuneACCESS, this table was stored by TCRdb with only in-frame sequences that have V and J called. A share of the clones is absent; for the studies checked, an unresolved V gene accounts for under half, and the remainder has no known explanation. This sample gives 30,000 to 50,000 clones in total; 85% to 90% of them show up just once. The top ten constitute approximately 0.51% of the sample. The full study reports these points: Low levels of normalized T-cell clonal expansion were also seen in some patients who did not respond. In partial responders in the 0.1-3.0 mg/kg groups, normalized peripheral clonal expansion was found to be among the lowest, especially among CD8+ T cells. At doses of 0.1 to 3.0 mg/kg, clonal expansion of both CD4+ and CD8+ T cells in blood was seen between baseline and week 6. The antigen specificity of the clonally expanded peripheral T cells was not determined. On average, CD8+ T cells showed more expanded clones than CD4+ T cells after ivuxolimab.

The trial excluded patients who had a history of autoimmune disease or who were on systemic immunosuppression. Peripheral blood for TCR sequencing was drawn from every dose cohort at baseline, at cycle 4 day 1 and at cycle 7 day 1. The samples were taken from a phase I, first-in-human, multicenter, open-label dose-escalation trial of ivuxolimab. Adults with locally advanced or metastatic head and neck squamous cell, hepatocellular, melanoma or renal cell carcinoma were enrolled in the trial. Before TCR sequencing, CD4+ T cells and CD8+ T cells were sorted from peripheral blood as separate populations. Concerning this clone: Its antigen target is currently unknown. No base-level quality is on record; no much larger clone is a single base apart.

This TCR was sampled from an adult with an advanced solid tumor such as melanoma, head and neck, liver or kidney cancer. The chain was built from TRBV19 and TRBJ1-1; the D segment could be TRBD1, given 6 matching bases. Source: CD4+ or CD8+ T cells sorted from blood, taken in a trial of the OX40 agonist ivuxolimab. The nucleotide sequence is given as TGTGCCAGTAGGATCCAGGGGAAGGGGACTGAAGCTTTCTTT. It translates as CASRIQGKGTEAFF.